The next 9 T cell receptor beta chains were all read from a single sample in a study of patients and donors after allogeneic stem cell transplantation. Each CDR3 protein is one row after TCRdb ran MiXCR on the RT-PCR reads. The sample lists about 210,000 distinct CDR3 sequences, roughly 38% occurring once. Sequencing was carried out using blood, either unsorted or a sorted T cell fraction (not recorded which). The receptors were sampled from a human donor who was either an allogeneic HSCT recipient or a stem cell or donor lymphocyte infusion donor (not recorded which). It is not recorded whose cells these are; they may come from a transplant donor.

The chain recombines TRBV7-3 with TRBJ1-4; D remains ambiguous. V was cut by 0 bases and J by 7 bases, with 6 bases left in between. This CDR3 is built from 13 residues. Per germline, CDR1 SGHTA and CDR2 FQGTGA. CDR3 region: CASSLTSGEKLFF. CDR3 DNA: TGTGCCAGCAGCTTAACGTCTGGTGAAAAACTGTTTTTT.

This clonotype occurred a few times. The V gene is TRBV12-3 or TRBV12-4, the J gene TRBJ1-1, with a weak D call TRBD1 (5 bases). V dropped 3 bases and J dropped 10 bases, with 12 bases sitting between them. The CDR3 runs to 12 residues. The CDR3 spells CASSLEGTGAFF. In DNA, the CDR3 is TGTGCCAGCAGTTTGGAGGGGACGGGAGCTTTCTTT.

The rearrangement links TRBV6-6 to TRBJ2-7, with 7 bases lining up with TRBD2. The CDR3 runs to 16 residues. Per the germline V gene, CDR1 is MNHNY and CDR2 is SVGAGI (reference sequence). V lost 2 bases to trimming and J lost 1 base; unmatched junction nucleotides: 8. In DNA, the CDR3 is TGTGCCAGCAGTTACCTGGCCCGGGGAGGGTCCTACGAGCAGTACTTC. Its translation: CASSYLARGGSYEQYF.

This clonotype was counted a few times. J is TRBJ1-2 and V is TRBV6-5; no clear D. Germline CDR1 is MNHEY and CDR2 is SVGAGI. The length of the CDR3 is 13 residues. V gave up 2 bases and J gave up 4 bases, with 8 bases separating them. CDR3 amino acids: CASSYGTFYGYTF. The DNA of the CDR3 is TGTGCCAGCAGTTACGGAACATTCTATGGCTACACCTTC.

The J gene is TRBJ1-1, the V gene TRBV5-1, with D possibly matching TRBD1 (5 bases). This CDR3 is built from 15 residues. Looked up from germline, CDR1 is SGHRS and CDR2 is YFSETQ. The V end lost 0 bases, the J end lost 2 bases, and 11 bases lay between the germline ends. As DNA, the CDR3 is TGCGCCAGCAGCTTGGCAAGTCGGGGCAACACTGAAGCTTTCTTT. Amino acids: CASSLASRGNTEAFF.

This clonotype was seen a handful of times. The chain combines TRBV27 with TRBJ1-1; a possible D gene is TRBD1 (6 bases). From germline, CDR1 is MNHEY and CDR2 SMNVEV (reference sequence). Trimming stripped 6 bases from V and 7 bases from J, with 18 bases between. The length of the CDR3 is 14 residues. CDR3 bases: TGTGCCAGCAGGGACTTGGGCCTAGGGGGTGAAGCTTTCTTT. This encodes CASRDLGLGGEAFF.

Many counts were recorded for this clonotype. Here the CDR3 DNA reads TGTGCCAGCAGCTCCGGGGCAGCATCTTCCTATGGCTACACCTTC. Protein sequence: CASSSGAASSYGYTF. The chain combines TRBV7-9 with TRBJ1-2, with D perhaps matching TRBD1 (5 bases). The CDR3 runs to 15 residues. V was pared by 4 bases and J by 4 bases, with 16 bases between. The germline V gene has CDR1 SEHNR and CDR2 FQNEAQ (reference sequence).

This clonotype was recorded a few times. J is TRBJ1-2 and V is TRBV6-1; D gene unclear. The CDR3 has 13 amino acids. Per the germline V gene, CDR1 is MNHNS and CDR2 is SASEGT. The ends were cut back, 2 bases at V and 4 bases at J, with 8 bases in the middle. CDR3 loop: CASSERLGYGYTF. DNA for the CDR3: TGTGCCAGCAGTGAACGGCTTGGCTATGGCTACACCTTC.

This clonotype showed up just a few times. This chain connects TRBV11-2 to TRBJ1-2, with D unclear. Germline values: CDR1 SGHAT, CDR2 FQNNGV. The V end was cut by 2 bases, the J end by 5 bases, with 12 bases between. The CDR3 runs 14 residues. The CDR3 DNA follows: TGTGCCAGCAGCTTAACCGTGGCGGGGTATGGCTACACCTTC. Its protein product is CASSLTVAGYGYTF. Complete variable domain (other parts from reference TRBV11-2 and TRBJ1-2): EAGVAQSPRYKIIEKRQSVAFWCNPISGHATLYWYQQILGQGPKLLIQFQNNGVVDDSQLPKDRFSAERLKGVDSTLKIQPAKLEDSAVYLCASSLTVAGYGYTFGSGTRLTVV.